This T cell receptor beta chain was identified in a study of blood T cell repertoires in COVID-19. Study summary: Acute and convalescent COVID-19 samples came from the United States, Italy and Spain.

The germline V and J ends were trimmed by 7 bases and 2 bases, with 14 bases remaining between them. CDR3 length equals 14 residues. Germline V gene lookup returns CDR1 LNHDA and CDR2 SQIVND (reference sequence). The study recruited people aged 18 to 89 years across 20 to 30 US areas. Each participant's cohort was designated according to participant-reported clinical history. Original data processing: The authors estimated nucleated cell counts from reference gene primer amplification. Assay used: immunoSEQ multiplex PCR; TCRdb lists only in-frame clones, some missing. Clonal size and the V and J genes are those of that table, whereas D and trimming came from the DNA. The table has more than 300,000 clones, approximately 90% seen once.

Sequencing was performed on PBMCs or T cells enriched from blood (not recorded which). The receptor comes from a woman aged 18-29 years who had recovered from COVID-19. The J gene is TRBJ1-2, the V gene TRBV19; TRBD1 might be the D (5 bases). DNA of the CDR3: TGTGCCAGTACCCAGGGTGGAGACAACTATGGCTACACCTTC. Its translation: CASTQGGDNYGYTF.